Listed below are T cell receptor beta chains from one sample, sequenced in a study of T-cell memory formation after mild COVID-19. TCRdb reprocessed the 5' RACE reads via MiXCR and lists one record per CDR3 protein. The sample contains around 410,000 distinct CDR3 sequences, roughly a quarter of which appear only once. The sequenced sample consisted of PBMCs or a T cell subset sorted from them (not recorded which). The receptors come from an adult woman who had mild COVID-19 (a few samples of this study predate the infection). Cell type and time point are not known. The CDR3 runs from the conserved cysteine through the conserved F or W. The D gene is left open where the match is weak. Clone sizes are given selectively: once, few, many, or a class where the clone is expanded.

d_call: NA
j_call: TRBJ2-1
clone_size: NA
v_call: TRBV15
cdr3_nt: TGTGCCACCAGCAGAGATAGAACCGCCCCCAACAATGAGCAGTTCTTC
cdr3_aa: CATSRDRTAPNNEQFF

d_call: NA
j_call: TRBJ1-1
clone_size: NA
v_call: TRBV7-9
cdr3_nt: TGTGCCAGCAGCTTAAAGGGAGGGTGGACTGAAGCTTTCTTT
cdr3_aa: CASSLKGGWTEAFF

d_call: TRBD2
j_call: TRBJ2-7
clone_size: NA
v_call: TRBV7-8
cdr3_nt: TGTGCCAGCAGCTTAGCGTTAAGGACTAGCGGGAGACGCTCCTACGAGCAGTACTTC
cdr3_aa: CASSLALRTSGRRSYEQYF

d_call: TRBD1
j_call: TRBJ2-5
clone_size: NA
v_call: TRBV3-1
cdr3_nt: TGTGCCAGCAGCCAAGACCTGACAGGGAAACAAGAGACCCAGTACTTC
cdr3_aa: CASSQDLTGKQETQYF

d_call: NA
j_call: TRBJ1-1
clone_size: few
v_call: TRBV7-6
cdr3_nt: TGTGCCAGCAGCCGCGACCCGGGCTTTGAAGACACTGAAGCTTTCTTT
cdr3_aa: CASSRDPGFEDTEAFF

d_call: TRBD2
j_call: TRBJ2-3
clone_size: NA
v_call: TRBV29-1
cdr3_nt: TGCAGCGGGGGTGCTAGCGGGGATTTTACAGATACGCAGTATTTT
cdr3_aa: CSGGASGDFTDTQYF

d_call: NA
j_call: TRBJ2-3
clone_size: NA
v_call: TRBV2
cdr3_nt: TGTGCCAGCAGTGGGGGGTACACAGATACGCAGTATTTT
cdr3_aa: CASSGGYTDTQYF

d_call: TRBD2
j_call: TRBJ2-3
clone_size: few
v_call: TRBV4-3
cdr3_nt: TGCGCCAGCAGCCATCTAGCGGAAGCTGCAGATACGCAGTATTTT
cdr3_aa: CASSHLAEAADTQYF

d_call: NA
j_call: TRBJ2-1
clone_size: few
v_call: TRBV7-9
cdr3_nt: TGTGCCAGCAGCCGCCGACAGTCGAGCTCCTACAATGAGCAGTTCTTC
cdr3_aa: CASSRRQSSSYNEQFF

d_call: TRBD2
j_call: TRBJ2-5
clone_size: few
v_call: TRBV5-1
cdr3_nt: TGCGCCAGCAGCCCCCTTGAATTAGCGGGATACCCCAGGGCCGGTGAGACCCAGTACTTC
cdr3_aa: CASSPLELAGYPRAGETQYF

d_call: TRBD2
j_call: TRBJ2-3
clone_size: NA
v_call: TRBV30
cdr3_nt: TGTGCCTGGAGCCTCGGGACTAGCGGGGGGCCAGATACGCAGTATTTT
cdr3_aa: CAWSLGTSGGPDTQYF

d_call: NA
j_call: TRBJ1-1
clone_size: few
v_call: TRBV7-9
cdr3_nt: TGTGCCAGCGGGGGACCGGTTGCGGGCACTGAAGCTTTCTTT
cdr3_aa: CASGGPVAGTEAFF

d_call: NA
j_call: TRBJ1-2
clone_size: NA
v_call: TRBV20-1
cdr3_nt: TGCAGTGCTAGAGATGGAGCTAACTATGGCTACACCTTC
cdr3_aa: CSARDGANYGYTF

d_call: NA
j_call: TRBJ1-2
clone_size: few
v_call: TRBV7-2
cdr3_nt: TGTGCCAGCAGGAGGTGGGGCAATGGCTACACCTTC
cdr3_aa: CASRRWGNGYTF

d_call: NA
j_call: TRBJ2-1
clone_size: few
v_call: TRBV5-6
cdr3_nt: TGTGCCAGCAGCCTGGACGAGAGGATCGATGAGCAGTTCTTC
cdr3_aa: CASSLDERIDEQFF

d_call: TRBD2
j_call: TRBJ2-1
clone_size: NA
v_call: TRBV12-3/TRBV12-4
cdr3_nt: TGTGCCAGCAGCCCGAGGGAGCGGGATAGGTATGAGCAGTTCTTC
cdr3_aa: CASSPRERDRYEQFF

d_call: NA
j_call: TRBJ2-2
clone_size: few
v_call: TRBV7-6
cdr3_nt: TGTGCCAGCAATTCCAGGGGAAAGAACACCGGGGAGCTGTTTTTT
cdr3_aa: CASNSRGKNTGELFF